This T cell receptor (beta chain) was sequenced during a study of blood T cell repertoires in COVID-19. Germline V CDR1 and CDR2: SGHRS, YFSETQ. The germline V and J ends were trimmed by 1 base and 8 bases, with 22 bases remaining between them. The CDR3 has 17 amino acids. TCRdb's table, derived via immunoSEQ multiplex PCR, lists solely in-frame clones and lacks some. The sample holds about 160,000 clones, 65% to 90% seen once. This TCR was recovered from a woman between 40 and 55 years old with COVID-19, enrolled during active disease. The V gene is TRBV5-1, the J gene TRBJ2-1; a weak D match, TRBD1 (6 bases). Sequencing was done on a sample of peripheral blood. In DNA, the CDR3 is TGCGCCAGCAGCTTGACGCCTCAGGGGTTGCTTAGCTATGAGCAGTTCTTC. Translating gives CASSLTPQGLLSYEQFF. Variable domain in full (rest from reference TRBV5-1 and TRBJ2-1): KAGVTQTPRYLIKTRGQQVTLSCSPISGHRSVSWYQQTPGQGLQFLFEYFSETQRNKGNFPGRFSGRQFSNSRSEMNVSTLELGDSALYLCASSLTPQGLLSYEQFFGPGTRLTVL.